This T cell receptor beta chain was recorded in a study of T cell responses to AZD1222 COVID-19 vaccine. Study observations and caveats: Targets within unmutated variant regions were reportedly found for nearly half of spike-specific TCRs. Clonal diversity may have been underestimated in mostly white British donors. Once two AZD1222 doses were given, Spike-specific TCR breadth and depth went up. At study baseline, merely five or six AZD1222 recipients were seropositive.

Of note for this clone: Its antigen is undetermined.

The assay was immunoSEQ multiplex PCR, and TCRdb's table has in-frame clones only and misses some. The sample holds roughly 130,000 clones, 88% seen once. This TCR came from an adult in good health. Sequenced material: peripheral blood, taken on day 0 of AZD1222 vaccination.

The CDR3 sequence: CASTTLGGTIYF. As DNA, the CDR3 is TGTGCCAGCACCACTCTCGGGGGCACCATATATTTT. V is TRBV9 and J is TRBJ1-3, with D possibly being TRBD1 (5 bases). Trimming removed 6 bases from V and 9 bases from J, with 13 bases in between. Germline-derived CDR1 and CDR2 are SGDLS and YYNGEE. CDR3 length: 12 residues.